This paragraph covers one T cell receptor (beta chain) sequence. Its specificity is unknown. Germline CDR1 and CDR2: MNHEY and SVGAGI. The CDR3 totals 13 residues. V was trimmed by 4 bases and J by 6 bases, leaving 10 bases between them. This record comes from a study of T-cell reconstitution after alpha-beta-depleted transplantation in children. Study-level results: Two months or so post-transplant, alpha-beta T cells reportedly derived from several hundred expanded graft clones. Newly produced T cells mostly accounted for T-cell counts and diversity one year post-transplant.

Unique molecular identifiers were used in preparing the TCRbeta library. TCRdb re-called the PCR reads through MiXCR, storing one row per CDR3 protein. The table includes 450,000 to 600,000 distinct CDR3 sequences, around 13% detected once. The chain carries TRBV6-5 and TRBJ2-1; D uncertain. The input for sequencing was PBMCs, mostly from graft donor cells, taken 360 days after TCRalphabeta/CD19-depleted stem cell transplant. This clonotype was sampled from a male patient younger than 18 who had a stem cell transplant for acute myeloid leukemia, so the T cells may come from the graft donor. The CDR3 nucleotides are TGTGCCAGCAGTTCGTCGGGTGCCAATGAGCAGTTCTTC. Protein product: CASSSSGANEQFF.